These T cell receptor beta chains were read from a single sample in a study of cytomegalovirus exposure and HLA in healthy donors. Method: immunoSEQ multiplex PCR; TCRdb's copy keeps in-frame clones and lacks some. The sample contains approximately 150,000 clones, around 80% of which appear only once. The specimen sequenced was PBMCs. The receptors were sampled from a woman between 40 and 55 years old in good health and CMV-seronegative. The CDR3 runs from the conserved cysteine through the conserved F or W. Each record gives: V gene, D gene, J gene, clone size, CDR3 protein, CDR3 DNA. D genes are given only for firm matches. Size values are once, few and many counts, or a class for expanded clones, and some rows have none.

V: TRBV15; D: NA; J: TRBJ1-1; size: once; CDR3: CAVSTGLLNTEAFF; DNA: TGTGCCGTATCGACAGGCCTCTTGAACACTGAAGCTTTCTTT
V: TRBV11-1; D: TRBD1; J: TRBJ2-1; size: NA; CDR3: CASRQTGQLNNEQFF; DNA: TGTGCTAGCAGACAAACGGGACAGCTGAACAATGAGCAGTTCTTC
V: TRBV2; D: NA; J: TRBJ1-1; size: few; CDR3: CASMGTPGRGAFF; DNA: TGTGCCAGCATGGGGACACCGGGCCGAGGGGCTTTCTTT
V: TRBV4-2; D: TRBD1; J: TRBJ1-1; size: NA; CDR3: CASSPTGQGGRRSEAFF; DNA: TGTGCCAGCAGCCCTACCGGACAGGGGGGGAGACGTTCTGAAGCTTTCTTT
V: TRBV4-3; D: NA; J: TRBJ2-7; size: few; CDR3: CASSQVHGWASYEQYF; DNA: TGCGCCAGCAGCCAAGTTCATGGCTGGGCCTCCTACGAGCAGTACTTC
V: TRBV7-2; D: NA; J: TRBJ2-5; size: NA; CDR3: CASSLLARETQYF; DNA: TGTGCCAGCAGCTTATTGGCTCGAGAGACCCAGTACTTC
V: TRBV28; D: TRBD1; J: TRBJ2-5; size: NA; CDR3: CASTSGQQETQYF; DNA: TGTGCCAGCACCTCGGGACAGCAAGAGACCCAGTACTTC
V: TRBV10-1; D: TRBD2; J: TRBJ2-1; size: NA; CDR3: CASSEVAGGGSNEQFF; DNA: TGCGCCAGCAGTGAGGTAGCGGGAGGCGGGTCTAATGAGCAGTTCTTC
V: TRBV6-6; D: TRBD1; J: TRBJ2-3; size: NA; CDR3: CASRRTGAMGTDTQYF; DNA: TGTGCCAGCAGGCGGACAGGGGCTATGGGCACAGATACGCAGTATTTT
V: TRBV7-9; D: NA; J: TRBJ2-6; size: NA; CDR3: CSSNPESGANGLTF; DNA: TGTTCCAGCAACCCAGAATCAGGGGCCAACGGCCTGACTTTC
V: TRBV7-8; D: NA; J: TRBJ1-1; size: NA; CDR3: CASSHRVNTEAFF; DNA: TGTGCCAGCAGCCACAGGGTAAACACTGAAGCTTTCTTT
V: TRBV29-1; D: NA; J: TRBJ1-1; size: NA; CDR3: CSVGQGLNTEAFF; DNA: TGCAGCGTTGGGCAGGGTTTGAACACTGAAGCTTTCTTT
V: TRBV27; D: NA; J: TRBJ2-7; size: NA; CDR3: CASSFGGGSAYEQYF; DNA: TGTGCCAGCAGTTTCGGCGGGGGCTCCGCCTACGAGCAGTACTTC
V: TRBV6-1; D: NA; J: TRBJ1-1; size: NA; CDR3: CASRRQSNTEAFF; DNA: TGTGCCAGCAGGAGACAGTCGAACACTGAAGCTTTCTTT
V: TRBV6-6; D: NA; J: TRBJ1-2; size: NA; CDR3: CASSPFGESNGYTF; DNA: TGTGCCAGCAGTCCCTTTGGGGAGTCAAATGGCTACACCTTC
V: TRBV7-3; D: TRBD1; J: TRBJ2-2; size: few; CDR3: CASSLLGQGARTGELFF; DNA: TGTGCCAGCAGCTTGCTAGGACAGGGGGCGCGCACCGGGGAGCTGTTTTTT
V: TRBV28; D: NA; J: TRBJ1-1; size: few; CDR3: CASRGRHLVNTEAFF; DNA: TGTGCCAGCAGGGGCAGGCACTTAGTTAACACTGAAGCTTTCTTT
V: TRBV19; D: NA; J: TRBJ2-3; size: once; CDR3: CASSMEATDTQYF; DNA: TGTGCCAGTAGTATGGAGGCCACAGATACGCAGTATTTT
V: TRBV7-8; D: TRBD1; J: TRBJ2-7; size: NA; CDR3: CASSLGTGQGHEQYF; DNA: TGTGCCAGCAGCTTAGGTACGGGACAGGGACACGAGCAGTACTTC
V: TRBV9; D: NA; J: TRBJ1-3; size: NA; CDR3: CASSVDTGIANTIYF; DNA: TGTGCCAGCAGCGTAGATACAGGGATTGCCAACACCATATATTTT
V: TRBV4-1; D: TRBD1; J: TRBJ1-2; size: NA; CDR3: CASSQGQGAFYGYTF; DNA: TGCGCCAGCAGCCAAGGACAGGGGGCTTTCTATGGCTACACCTTC
V: TRBV6-1; D: TRBD1; J: TRBJ2-2; size: once; CDR3: CASSWTGEDTGELFF; DNA: TGTGCCAGCAGCTGGACAGGGGAGGACACCGGGGAGCTGTTTTTT
V: TRBV18; D: TRBD2; J: TRBJ2-2; size: NA; CDR3: CASSPGLAGAFTGELFF; DNA: TGTGCCAGCTCACCGGGACTAGCGGGAGCGTTTACCGGGGAGCTGTTTTTT
V: TRBV2; D: TRBD2; J: TRBJ2-5; size: NA; CDR3: CASSEELAGGGETQYF; DNA: TGTGCCAGCAGTGAAGAACTAGCGGGGGGAGGAGAGACCCAGTACTTC
V: TRBV6-1; D: TRBD1; J: TRBJ1-2; size: once; CDR3: CASTSDRAGGYTF; DNA: TGTGCCAGCACCTCCGACAGGGCAGGAGGCTACACCTTC
V: TRBV7-2; D: NA; J: TRBJ2-5; size: NA; CDR3: CASSLFPGGRETQYF; DNA: TGTGCCAGCAGCTTATTCCCGGGGGGCAGAGAGACCCAGTACTTC
V: TRBV7-9; D: NA; J: TRBJ1-3; size: few; CDR3: CASSQGNTIYF; DNA: TGTGCCAGCAGCCAAGGAAACACCATATATTTT
V: TRBV6-1; D: NA; J: TRBJ2-7; size: NA; CDR3: CASSEYGAYEQYF; DNA: TGTGCCAGCAGTGAATACGGGGCCTACGAGCAGTACTTC
V: TRBV7-2; D: NA; J: TRBJ1-1; size: once; CDR3: CASSKNRAGNTEAFF; DNA: TGTGCCAGCAGCAAAAACAGGGCAGGGAACACTGAAGCTTTCTTT
V: TRBV4-1; D: NA; J: TRBJ2-7; size: NA; CDR3: CASSPNSYEQYF; DNA: TGCGCCAGCAGTCCCAACTCTTACGAGCAGTACTTC
V: TRBV7-2; D: NA; J: TRBJ2-5; size: NA; CDR3: CASSYDGRLGETQYF; DNA: TGTGCCAGCAGCTACGACGGGAGATTAGGGGAGACCCAGTACTTC
V: TRBV7-2; D: NA; J: TRBJ2-7; size: NA; CDR3: CASSPRGPSYEQYF; DNA: TGTGCCAGCAGCCCGCGGGGGCCCTCCTACGAGCAGTACTTC
V: TRBV7-9; D: NA; J: TRBJ2-5; size: NA; CDR3: CASSFLDETQYF; DNA: TGTGCCAGCAGCTTCCTAGATGAGACCCAGTACTTC
V: TRBV7-9; D: NA; J: TRBJ1-1; size: few; CDR3: CASSPDTYTEAFF; DNA: TGTGCCAGCAGCCCGGACACCTACACTGAAGCTTTCTTT
V: TRBV4-3; D: TRBD1; J: TRBJ2-7; size: NA; CDR3: CASSQSRDRTVDEQYF; DNA: TGCGCCAGCAGCCAATCCCGGGACAGGACTGTCGACGAGCAGTACTTC
V: TRBV2; D: NA; J: TRBJ1-2; size: NA; CDR3: CATRVDLFNYGYTF; DNA: TGTGCCACCAGAGTGGACTTATTCAACTATGGCTACACCTTC
V: TRBV10-3; D: NA; J: TRBJ1-4; size: NA; CDR3: CAISDGLGAVEKLFF; DNA: TGTGCCATCAGTGACGGGTTGGGGGCTGTGGAAAAACTGTTTTTT
V: TRBV7-9; D: NA; J: TRBJ2-5; size: few; CDR3: CASSHPFLIADKETQYF; DNA: TGTGCCAGCAGCCACCCGTTTCTGATAGCGGATAAAGAGACCCAGTACTTC
V: TRBV14; D: NA; J: TRBJ2-6; size: NA; CDR3: CASSRASGANGLTF; DNA: TGTGCCAGCAGCCGGGCGTCTGGGGCCAACGGCCTGACTTTC
V: TRBV19; D: TRBD2; J: TRBJ2-7; size: NA; CDR3: CASSSGGGQAF; DNA: TGTGCCAGTAGTTCGGGGGGGGGACAAGCCTTC
V: TRBV6-1; D: NA; J: TRBJ1-1; size: once; CDR3: CASSHGQRGLPEAFF; DNA: TGTGCCAGCAGCCACGGACAGAGGGGGTTACCTGAAGCTTTCTTT
V: TRBV6-1; D: TRBD1; J: TRBJ1-2; size: few; CDR3: CASSEGRGSPATF; DNA: TGCGCCAGCAGTGAAGGCAGGGGGTCCCCCGCCACCTTC
V: TRBV28; D: TRBD1; J: TRBJ1-2; size: NA; CDR3: CASSRDRFGSYTF; DNA: TGTGCCAGCAGCCGGGACAGGTTTGGATCCTACACCTTC
V: TRBV21-1; D: NA; J: TRBJ2-3; size: once; CDR3: CASSSYTDTQYF; DNA: TGTGCCAGCAGCTCCTACACAGATACGCAGTATTTT
V: TRBV7-2; D: NA; J: TRBJ1-5; size: NA; CDR3: CASSLPLKGEGQPQHF; DNA: TGTGCCAGCAGCTTACCCCTTAAGGGTGAGGGTCAGCCCCAGCATTTT
V: TRBV7-9; D: NA; J: TRBJ2-2; size: NA; CDR3: CSSSLDGGDTGELFF; DNA: TGTTCCAGCAGCTTAGACGGAGGGGACACCGGGGAGCTGTTTTTT
V: TRBV7-9; D: TRBD2; J: TRBJ2-3; size: once; CDR3: CASRPGTSGGPSTDTQYF; DNA: TGTGCCAGCAGACCCGGGACTAGCGGGGGACCGAGCACAGATACGCAGTATTTT
V: TRBV4-2; D: NA; J: TRBJ1-2; size: once; CDR3: CASSPQDADYYGYTF; DNA: TGTGCCAGCAGCCCCCAAGATGCGGATTACTATGGCTACACCTTC
V: TRBV6-1; D: NA; J: TRBJ1-6; size: NA; CDR3: CASSEVGTGRSSPLHF; DNA: TGTGCCAGCAGTGAAGTAGGAACAGGACGGAGTTCACCCCTCCACTTT
V: TRBV28; D: TRBD1; J: TRBJ1-2; size: NA; CDR3: CASRRGGAPYGYTF; DNA: TGTGCCAGCAGGAGAGGGGGCGCTCCCTATGGCTACACCTTC
V: TRBV5-1; D: NA; J: TRBJ1-2; size: NA; CDR3: CASSLQEGIYGYTF; DNA: TGCGCCAGCAGCTTGCAGGAGGGGATCTATGGCTACACCTTC
V: TRBV28; D: TRBD1; J: TRBJ1-5; size: NA; CDR3: CASSLIRGRGNQPQHF; DNA: TGTGCCAGCAGTTTAATCAGGGGGCGAGGCAATCAGCCCCAGCATTTT
V: TRBV4-1; D: NA; J: TRBJ2-7; size: once; CDR3: CASSQTPLGEQYF; DNA: TGCGCCAGCAGCCAAACTCCACTAGGAGAGCAGTACTTC
V: TRBV5-6; D: NA; J: TRBJ1-1; size: NA; CDR3: CASSSLMQGNTEAFF; DNA: TGTGCCAGCAGCTCCCTGATGCAGGGGAACACTGAAGCTTTCTTT
V: TRBV6-5; D: NA; J: TRBJ2-7; size: few; CDR3: CASSYTREPSRQYF; DNA: TGTGCCAGCAGTTATACGAGGGAACCTTCCAGGCAGTACTTC